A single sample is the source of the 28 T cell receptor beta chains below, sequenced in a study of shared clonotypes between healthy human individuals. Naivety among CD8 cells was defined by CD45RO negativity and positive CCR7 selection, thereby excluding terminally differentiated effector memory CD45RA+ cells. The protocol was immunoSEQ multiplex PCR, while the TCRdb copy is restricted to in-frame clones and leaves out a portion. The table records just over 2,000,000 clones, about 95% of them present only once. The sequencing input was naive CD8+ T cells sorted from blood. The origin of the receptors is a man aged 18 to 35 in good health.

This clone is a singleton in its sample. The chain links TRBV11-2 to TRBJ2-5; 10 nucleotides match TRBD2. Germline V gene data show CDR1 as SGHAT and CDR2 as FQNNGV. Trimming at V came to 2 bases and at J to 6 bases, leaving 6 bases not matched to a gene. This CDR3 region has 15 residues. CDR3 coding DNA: TGTGCCAGCAGCTTACCAGCGGGGGGGCCACAGACCCAGTACTTC. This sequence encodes CASSLPAGGPQTQYF.

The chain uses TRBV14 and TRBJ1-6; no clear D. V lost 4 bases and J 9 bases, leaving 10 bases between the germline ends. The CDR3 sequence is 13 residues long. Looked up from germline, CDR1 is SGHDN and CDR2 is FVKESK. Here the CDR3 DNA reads TGTGCCAGCAGCCTCACGTTGGGTTCACCCCTCCACTTT. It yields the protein CASSLTLGSPLHF.

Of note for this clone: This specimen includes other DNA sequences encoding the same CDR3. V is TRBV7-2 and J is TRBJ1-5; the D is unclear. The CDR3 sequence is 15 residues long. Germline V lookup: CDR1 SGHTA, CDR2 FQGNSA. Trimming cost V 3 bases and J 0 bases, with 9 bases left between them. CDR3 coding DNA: TGTGCCAGCAGCTTGGTATCGGATAGCAATCAGCCCCAGCATTTT. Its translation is CASSLVSDSNQPQHF.

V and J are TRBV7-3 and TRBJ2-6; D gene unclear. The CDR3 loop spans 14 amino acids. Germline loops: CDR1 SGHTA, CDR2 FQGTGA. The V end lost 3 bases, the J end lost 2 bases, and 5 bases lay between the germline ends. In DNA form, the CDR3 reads TGTGCCAGCAGCTTGGGCGCTGGGGCCAACGTCCTGACTTTC. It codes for CASSLGAGANVLTF. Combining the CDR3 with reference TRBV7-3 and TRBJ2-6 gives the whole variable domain GAGVSQTPSNKVTEKGKYVELRCDPISGHTALYWYRQSLGQGPEFLIYFQGTGAADDSGLPNDRFFAVRPEGSVSTLKIQRTERGDSAVYLCASSLGAGANVLTFGAGSRLTVL.

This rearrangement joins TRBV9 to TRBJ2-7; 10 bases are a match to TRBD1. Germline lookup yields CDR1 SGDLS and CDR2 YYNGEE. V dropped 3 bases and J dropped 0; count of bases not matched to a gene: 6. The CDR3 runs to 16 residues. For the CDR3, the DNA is TGTGCCAGCAGCGAGTCGACAGGGGGCGCCTCCTACGAGCAGTACTTC. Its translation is CASSESTGGASYEQYF.

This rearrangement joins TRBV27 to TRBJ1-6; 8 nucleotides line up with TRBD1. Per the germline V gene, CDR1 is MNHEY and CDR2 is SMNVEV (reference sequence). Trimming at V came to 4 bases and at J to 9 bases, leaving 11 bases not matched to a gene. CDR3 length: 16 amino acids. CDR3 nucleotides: TGTGCCAGCAGTTCCACCGACAGGGGTACGACTTCACCCCTCCACTTT. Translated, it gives CASSSTDRGTTSPLHF.

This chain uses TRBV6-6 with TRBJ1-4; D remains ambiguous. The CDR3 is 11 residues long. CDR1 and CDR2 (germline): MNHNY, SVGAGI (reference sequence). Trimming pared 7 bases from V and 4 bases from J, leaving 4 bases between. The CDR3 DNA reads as TGTGCCAGCACCATTAATGAAAAACTGTTTTTT. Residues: CASTINEKLFF.

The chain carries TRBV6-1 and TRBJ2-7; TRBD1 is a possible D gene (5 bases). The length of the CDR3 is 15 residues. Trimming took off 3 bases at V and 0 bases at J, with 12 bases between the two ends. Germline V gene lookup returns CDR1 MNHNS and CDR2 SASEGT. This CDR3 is CASSEWTTLSYEQYF. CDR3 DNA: TGTGCCAGCAGTGAGTGGACAACCCTCTCCTACGAGCAGTACTTC.

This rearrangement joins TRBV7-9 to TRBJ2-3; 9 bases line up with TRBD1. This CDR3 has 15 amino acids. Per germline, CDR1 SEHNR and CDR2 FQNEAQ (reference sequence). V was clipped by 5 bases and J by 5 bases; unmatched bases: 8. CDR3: CASSDDGQGIDTQYF. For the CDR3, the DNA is TGTGCCAGCAGCGATGACGGACAGGGGATAGATACGCAGTATTTT.

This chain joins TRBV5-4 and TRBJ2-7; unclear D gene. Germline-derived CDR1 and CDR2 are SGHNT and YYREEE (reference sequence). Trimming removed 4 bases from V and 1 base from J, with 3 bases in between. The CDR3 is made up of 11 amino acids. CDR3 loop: CASSESYEQYF. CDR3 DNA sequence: TGTGCCAGCAGCGAGTCCTACGAGCAGTACTTC.

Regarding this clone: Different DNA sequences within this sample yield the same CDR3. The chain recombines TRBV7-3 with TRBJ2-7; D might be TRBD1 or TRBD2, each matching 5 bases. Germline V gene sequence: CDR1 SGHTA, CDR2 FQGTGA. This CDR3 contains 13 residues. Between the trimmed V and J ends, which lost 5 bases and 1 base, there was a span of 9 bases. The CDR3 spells CASSPGTSYEQYF. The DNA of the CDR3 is TGTGCCAGCAGCCCAGGGACGTCCTACGAGCAGTACTTC.

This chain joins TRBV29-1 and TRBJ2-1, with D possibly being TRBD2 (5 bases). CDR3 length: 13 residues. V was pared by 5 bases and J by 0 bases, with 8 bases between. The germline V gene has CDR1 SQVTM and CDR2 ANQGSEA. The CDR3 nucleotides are TGCAGCGTTCTACGGGGCTCCTACAATGAGCAGTTCTTC. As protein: CSVLRGSYNEQFF.

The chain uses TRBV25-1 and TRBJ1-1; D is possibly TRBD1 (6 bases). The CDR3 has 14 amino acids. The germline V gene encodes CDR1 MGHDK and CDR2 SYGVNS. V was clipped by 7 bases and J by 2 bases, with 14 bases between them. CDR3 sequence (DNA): TGTGCCAGCACCGGGGCAGGGGCAAACACTGAAGCTTTCTTT. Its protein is CASTGAGANTEAFF.

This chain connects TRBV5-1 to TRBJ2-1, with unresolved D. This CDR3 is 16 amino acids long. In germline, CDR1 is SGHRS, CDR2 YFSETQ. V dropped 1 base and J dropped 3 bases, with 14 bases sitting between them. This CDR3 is CASSLSTGPGYNEQFF. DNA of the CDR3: TGCGCCAGCAGCTTGAGTACGGGCCCCGGCTACAATGAGCAGTTCTTC.

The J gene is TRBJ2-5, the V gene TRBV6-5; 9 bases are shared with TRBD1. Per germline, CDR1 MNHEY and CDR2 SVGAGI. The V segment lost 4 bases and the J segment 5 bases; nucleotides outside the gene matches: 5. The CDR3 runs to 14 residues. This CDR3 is CASSWTGEEETQYF. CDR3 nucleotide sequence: TGTGCCAGCAGTTGGACAGGGGAGGAGGAGACCCAGTACTTC.

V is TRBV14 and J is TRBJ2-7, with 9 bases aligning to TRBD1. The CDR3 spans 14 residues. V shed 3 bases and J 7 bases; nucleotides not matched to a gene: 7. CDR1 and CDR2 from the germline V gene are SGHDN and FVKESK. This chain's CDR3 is CASSHGTGKWEQYF. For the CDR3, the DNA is TGTGCCAGCAGCCATGGGACAGGGAAGTGGGAGCAGTACTTC.

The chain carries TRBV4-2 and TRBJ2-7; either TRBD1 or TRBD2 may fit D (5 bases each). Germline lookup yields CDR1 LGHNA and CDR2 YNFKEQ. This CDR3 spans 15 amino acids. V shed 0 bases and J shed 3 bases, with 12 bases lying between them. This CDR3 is CASSQDQGEGYEQYF. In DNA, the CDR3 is TGTGCCAGCAGCCAAGACCAGGGAGAGGGCTACGAGCAGTACTTC.

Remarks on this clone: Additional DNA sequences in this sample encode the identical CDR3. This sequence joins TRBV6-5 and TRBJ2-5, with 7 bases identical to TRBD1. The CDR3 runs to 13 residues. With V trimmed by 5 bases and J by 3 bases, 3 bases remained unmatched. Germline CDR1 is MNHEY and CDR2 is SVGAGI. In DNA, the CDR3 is TGTGCCAGCAGTCAAGACAGGGAAGAGACCCAGTACTTC. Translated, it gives CASSQDREETQYF.

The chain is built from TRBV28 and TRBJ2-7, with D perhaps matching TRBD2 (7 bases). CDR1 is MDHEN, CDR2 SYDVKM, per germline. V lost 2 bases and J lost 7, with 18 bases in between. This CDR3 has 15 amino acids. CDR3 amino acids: CASSLRGARSGEQYF. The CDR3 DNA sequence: TGTGCCAGCAGTTTACGGGGGGCTAGATCGGGAGAGCAGTACTTC.

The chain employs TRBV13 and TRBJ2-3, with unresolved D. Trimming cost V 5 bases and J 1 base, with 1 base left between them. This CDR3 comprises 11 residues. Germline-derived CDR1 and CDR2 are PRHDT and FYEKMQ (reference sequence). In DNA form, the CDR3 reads TGTGCCAGCAGCCGCACAGATACGCAGTATTTT. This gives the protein CASSRTDTQYF. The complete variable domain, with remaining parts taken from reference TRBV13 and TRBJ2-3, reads AAGVIQSPRHLIKEKRETATLKCYPIPRHDTVYWYQQGPGQDPQFLISFYEKMQSDKGSIPDRFSAQQFSDYHSELNMSSLELGDSALYFCASSRTDTQYFGPGTRLTVL.

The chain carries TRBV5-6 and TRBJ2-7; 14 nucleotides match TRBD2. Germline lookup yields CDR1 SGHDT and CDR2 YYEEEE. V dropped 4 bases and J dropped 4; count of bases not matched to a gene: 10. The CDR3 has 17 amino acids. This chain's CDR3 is CASSGGLAGVPGYEQYF. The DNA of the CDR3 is TGTGCCAGCAGCGGGGGACTAGCGGGAGTCCCGGGGTACGAGCAGTACTTC.

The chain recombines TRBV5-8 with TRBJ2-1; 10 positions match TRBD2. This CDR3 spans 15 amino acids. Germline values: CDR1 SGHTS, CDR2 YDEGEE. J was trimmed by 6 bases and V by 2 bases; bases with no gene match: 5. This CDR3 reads CASSLKREGRNEQFF. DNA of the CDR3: TGTGCCAGCAGCTTAAAGCGGGAGGGCCGCAATGAGCAGTTCTTC.

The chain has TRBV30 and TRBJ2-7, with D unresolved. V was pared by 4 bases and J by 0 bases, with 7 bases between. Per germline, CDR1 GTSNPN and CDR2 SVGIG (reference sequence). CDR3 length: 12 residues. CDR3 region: CAWTANSYEQYF. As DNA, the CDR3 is TGTGCCTGGACAGCTAACTCCTACGAGCAGTACTTC.

The CDR3 nucleotides read TGTGCCAGCAGTACCGGGACAGAGTTATATCAGCCCCAGCATTTT. It specifies CASSTGTELYQPQHF. The chain joins TRBV2 to TRBJ1-5; 7 nucleotides match TRBD1. V was clipped by 5 bases and J by 5 bases; unmatched bases: 9. This CDR3 spans 15 amino acids. CDR1 is SNHLY and CDR2 is FYNNEI in the germline V gene.

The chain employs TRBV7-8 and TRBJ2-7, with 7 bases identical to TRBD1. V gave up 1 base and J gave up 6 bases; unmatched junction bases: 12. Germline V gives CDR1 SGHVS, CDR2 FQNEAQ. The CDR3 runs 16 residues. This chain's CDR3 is CASSLGYGTDPGEQYF. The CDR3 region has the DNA TGTGCCAGCAGCTTAGGATACGGGACAGACCCTGGCGAGCAGTACTTC.

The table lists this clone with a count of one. The CDR3 loop reads CASSGGLASYEQYF. CDR3 sequence (DNA): TGTGCCAGCAGTGGTGGGCTAGCCTCCTACGAGCAGTACTTC. This chain links TRBV27 with TRBJ2-7; the D gene is possibly TRBD2 (5 bases). Germline assignment: CDR1 MNHEY and CDR2 SMNVEV (reference sequence). V was clipped by 5 bases and J by 0 bases, with 11 bases between them. This CDR3 has 14 residues.

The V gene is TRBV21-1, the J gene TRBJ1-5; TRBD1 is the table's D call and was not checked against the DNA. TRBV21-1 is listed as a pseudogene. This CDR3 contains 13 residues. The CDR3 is CAYRGESNQPQHF. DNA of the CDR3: TGTGCCTACAGGGGGGAAAGCAATCAGCCCCAGCATTTT.

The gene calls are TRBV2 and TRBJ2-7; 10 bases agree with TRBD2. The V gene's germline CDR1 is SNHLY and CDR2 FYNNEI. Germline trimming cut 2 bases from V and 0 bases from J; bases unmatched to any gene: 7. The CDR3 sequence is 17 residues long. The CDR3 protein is CASSEWLAGAPSYEQYF. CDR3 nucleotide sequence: TGTGCCAGCAGTGAATGGCTAGCGGGGGCGCCCTCCTACGAGCAGTACTTC.